These T cell receptor beta chains were read from a single sample in a study of cytomegalovirus exposure and HLA in healthy donors. Measured with immunoSEQ multiplex PCR; TCRdb has only the in-frame clones, and not every one. Of roughly 250,000 clones listed, roughly 86% were seen once; the top ten hold 1.5% to 2.5%. Sequences were obtained from PBMCs. The receptors come from a middle-aged woman in good health and CMV-seropositive. Each CDR3 is given with its conserved first and last residue. D genes are given only for firm matches. The size of a clone is reported for some rows only, either as once, few or many, or as a class for expanded clones.

D: TRBD1; J: TRBJ1-4; size: .; V: TRBV30; DNA: TGTGCCTGGAGTGTCCGGACAGGGGACGAAAAACTGTTTTTT; CDR3: CAWSVRTGDEKLFF
D: .; J: TRBJ2-7; size: few; V: TRBV25-1; DNA: TGTGCCAGTCAGGGGTACGAGCAGTACTTC; CDR3: CASQGYEQYF
D: .; J: TRBJ2-3; size: .; V: TRBV5-8; DNA: TGTGCCACCAGACCTCGGACACGAAGCACAGATACGCAGTATTTT; CDR3: CATRPRTRSTDTQYF
D: .; J: TRBJ1-2; size: .; V: TRBV11-2; DNA: TGTGCCAGCAGCCAAGCCCTCACAGGCATCTATGGCTACACCTTC; CDR3: CASSQALTGIYGYTF
D: TRBD2; J: TRBJ2-1; size: .; V: TRBV30; DNA: TGTGCCTGGGAGACTAGCGGGAGTGGCGATGAGCAGTTCTTC; CDR3: CAWETSGSGDEQFF
D: TRBD2; J: TRBJ2-7; size: once; V: TRBV7-2; DNA: TGTGCCAGCAGCTTAGACGGGACTAGTTTTTCCTACGAGCAGTACTTC; CDR3: CASSLDGTSFSYEQYF
D: TRBD1; J: TRBJ2-1; size: few; V: TRBV19; DNA: TGTGCCAGTAGTATCGGGACAGGGATCGCCAATGAGCAGTTCTTC; CDR3: CASSIGTGIANEQFF
D: .; J: TRBJ2-1; size: .; V: TRBV7-8; DNA: TGTGCCAGCAGCTCGTATTCCGTCAATGAGCAGTTCTTC; CDR3: CASSSYSVNEQFF
D: .; J: TRBJ1-1; size: .; V: TRBV19; DNA: TGTGCCACCCAGCAGGCCCAATATCAGGGGAACACTGAAGCTTTCTTT; CDR3: CATQQAQYQGNTEAFF
D: TRBD1; J: TRBJ1-1; size: .; V: TRBV30; DNA: TGTGCCTGGGATTCCGGACAGGGCCTGAACACTGAAGCTTTCTTT; CDR3: CAWDSGQGLNTEAFF
D: TRBD1; J: TRBJ1-1; size: .; V: TRBV29-1; DNA: TGCAGCGTTACAGGGGCGTTTGGGCACACTGAAGCTTTCTTT; CDR3: CSVTGAFGHTEAFF
D: .; J: TRBJ1-2; size: .; V: TRBV30; DNA: TGTGCCTGGAGTCGGACAGTCATAGCTAACTATGGCTACACCTTC; CDR3: CAWSRTVIANYGYTF
D: .; J: TRBJ1-4; size: .; V: TRBV4-2; DNA: TGTGCCAGCAGCCAAGATGAGGGAATCACTAATGAAAAACTGTTTTTT; CDR3: CASSQDEGITNEKLFF
D: TRBD2; J: TRBJ2-7; size: .; V: TRBV4-3; DNA: TGCGCCAGCAGCCAAACTAGCGGGAGAGACTACGAGCAGTACTTC; CDR3: CASSQTSGRDYEQYF
D: TRBD2; J: TRBJ2-7; size: .; V: TRBV18; DNA: TGTGCCAGCTCACCAACTGGGGGGGGCTCCTACGAGCAGTACTTC; CDR3: CASSPTGGGSYEQYF
D: .; J: TRBJ1-2; size: .; V: TRBV6-5; DNA: TGTGCCAGCAGTTACGACGGGGGGCGAGGCTACACCTTC; CDR3: CASSYDGGRGYTF
D: .; J: TRBJ2-7; size: .; V: TRBV21-1; DNA: TGTGCCAGCAGCCTACAGGGGGCGAAAGAGCAGTACTTC; CDR3: CASSLQGAKEQYF
D: .; J: TRBJ2-1; size: .; V: TRBV7-3; DNA: TGTGCCAGCAGCTTAAGTGCTGCCAGCTACAATGAGCAGTTCTTC; CDR3: CASSLSAASYNEQFF
D: .; J: TRBJ2-3; size: .; V: TRBV6-5; DNA: TGTGCCAGCAGCGACTGGAGTGTCCGCACAGATACGCAGTATTTT; CDR3: CASSDWSVRTDTQYF
D: TRBD1; J: TRBJ2-6; size: .; V: TRBV28; DNA: TGTGCCAGCAGTTCCCGGGACAGGGGGCGTGGGGCCAACGTCCTGACTTTC; CDR3: CASSSRDRGRGANVLTF
D: TRBD1; J: TRBJ2-2; size: .; V: TRBV6-5; DNA: TGTGCCAGCAGTTACGTGCAGGGGGCGACCGGGGAGCTGTTTTTT; CDR3: CASSYVQGATGELFF
D: TRBD2; J: TRBJ2-1; size: once; V: TRBV27; DNA: TGTGCCAGCAGTCCCCGTGGACTAGACAATGAGCAGTTCTTC; CDR3: CASSPRGLDNEQFF
D: TRBD2; J: TRBJ2-7; size: .; V: TRBV10-1; DNA: TGCGCCAGCATCCAGGGTGGGACTAGTGTCGAGATTGATTGCGAGCAGTACTTC; CDR3: CASIQGGTSVEIDCEQYF
D: .; J: TRBJ2-1; size: .; V: TRBV13; DNA: TGTGCCAGCAGCCCTCCTAGCATTGAGCAGTTCTTC; CDR3: CASSPPSIEQFF
D: .; J: TRBJ1-4; size: .; V: TRBV2; DNA: TGTGCCAGCTCTGAGACGGGGGGACCGAATGAAAAACTGTTTTTT; CDR3: CASSETGGPNEKLFF
D: TRBD2; J: TRBJ2-1; size: .; V: TRBV19; DNA: TGTGCCACCAAAAACGATGGACTAGCGGGTCTAGAGCAGTTCTTC; CDR3: CATKNDGLAGLEQFF
D: .; J: TRBJ2-7; size: .; V: TRBV7-9; DNA: TGTGCCAGCAGCTCAGCTCAGGGGTGGGCCTACGAGCAGTACTTC; CDR3: CASSSAQGWAYEQYF
D: .; J: TRBJ1-1; size: .; V: TRBV10-3; DNA: TGTGCCATCAGTGAGTCGATAACAGAAGCTTTCTTT; CDR3: CAISESITEAFF
D: .; J: TRBJ1-3; size: .; V: TRBV6-1; DNA: TGTGCCAGCAGTGAACCCCAGGGTATACGAAACACCATATATTTT; CDR3: CASSEPQGIRNTIYF
D: .; J: TRBJ2-1; size: .; V: TRBV30; DNA: TGTGCCTGGAGGATAGGGGGGGCATCCTACAATGAGCAGTTCTTC; CDR3: CAWRIGGASYNEQFF
D: TRBD2; J: TRBJ2-3; size: .; V: TRBV30; DNA: TGTGCCTGGAGTGTACGCCGGACTAGCGGGGTCGGAGATACGCAGTATTTT; CDR3: CAWSVRRTSGVGDTQYF